This entry lists 24 T cell receptor beta chains sequenced from one sample in a study of shared clonotypes between healthy human individuals. TCRdb keeps only in-frame clones here, not all; method: immunoSEQ multiplex PCR. The table includes 550,000 to 700,000 clones, 73% detected once. Sequencing was carried out using memory CD4+ T cells sorted from blood. The subset was: CD45RA-negative fraction. The receptors were gathered from a woman between 25 and 40 years old in good health.

The rearrangement joins TRBV10-3 to TRBJ1-2; D might be TRBD1 (5 bases). The CDR3 extends over 13 amino acids. CDR1 is ENHRY, CDR2 SYGVKD, per germline. Trimming stripped 0 bases from V and 5 bases from J, with 7 bases between. The DNA of the CDR3 is TGTGCCATCAGTGAGTCGTCAGGGTATGGCTACACCTTC. Residues: CAISESSGYGYTF.

The chain uses TRBV6-6 and TRBJ2-5; 7 bases align to TRBD2. The CDR3 length is 16 residues. V trimming: 2 bases; J trimming: 10 bases; junction bases outside the gene matches: 16. Germline V gene data show CDR1 as MNHNY and CDR2 as SVGAGI (reference sequence). The CDR3 coding sequence is TGTGCCAGCAGTTACGGTACCGGGACTATGCGGATGGGCCAGTACTTC. Its protein product is CASSYGTGTMRMGQYF.

V gene TRBV25-1 combines with J gene TRBJ2-5, with TRBD1 as a possible D gene (6 bases). Deletions cut 5 bases from V and 4 bases from J, with 8 bases between. The CDR3 runs to 12 residues. From germline, CDR1 is MGHDK and CDR2 SYGVNS. Here the CDR3 reads CASSKQGETQYF. In nucleotides, the CDR3 is TGTGCCAGCAGTAAACAGGGAGAGACCCAGTACTTC. Supplemented by reference TRBV25-1 and TRBJ2-5, the full variable domain reads EADIYQTPRYLVIGTGKKITLECSQTMGHDKMYWYQQDPGMELHLIHYSYGVNSTEKGDLSSESTVSRIRTEHFPLTLESARPSHTSQYLCASSKQGETQYFGPGTRLLVL.

This chain links TRBV2 with TRBJ2-1; TRBD2 agrees at 7 bases. Germline trimming cut 3 bases from V and 3 bases from J; bases unmatched to any gene: 2. Germline V gene lookup returns CDR1 SNHLY and CDR2 FYNNEI. The CDR3 has 14 residues. The CDR3 nucleotides read TGTGCCAGCAGTGAGAGGGAGGGCTACAATGAGCAGTTCTTC. This gives the protein CASSEREGYNEQFF.

V gene TRBV28 combines with J gene TRBJ2-1; perhaps TRBD2 as D (6 bases). CDR1 is MDHEN and CDR2 is SYDVKM in the germline V gene. This CDR3 is built from 14 residues. Trimming shortened V by 5 bases and J by 9 bases, and 17 bases separated the two germline ends. The CDR3 coding sequence is TGTGCCAGCAGTCGATATACCCGGGAGAGTGAGCAGTTCTTC. It yields the protein CASSRYTRESEQFF.

The V gene is TRBV11-2, the J gene TRBJ2-3; D gene ambiguous. The V and J ends lost 6 bases and 6 bases respectively, with 10 bases between them. This CDR3 spans 12 amino acids. Looked up from germline, CDR1 is SGHAT and CDR2 is FQNNGV. This chain's CDR3 is CASRTSSDTQYF. DNA for the CDR3: TGTGCCAGCAGAACGTCAAGCGATACGCAGTATTTT.

The V call is TRBV7-6, the J call TRBJ2-7; 7 bases match TRBD1. Germline lookup yields CDR1 SGHVS and CDR2 FNYEAQ. There are 15 residues in the CDR3. V trimming: 3 bases; J trimming: 2 bases; junction bases outside the gene matches: 7. DNA for the CDR3: TGTGCCAGCAGCTTCAGACAGGGTACAACCTACGAGCAGTACTTC. This sequence encodes CASSFRQGTTYEQYF. The full variable domain, in which reference TRBV7-6 and TRBJ2-7 provide the parts outside the CDR3, is GAGVSQSPRYKVTKRGQDVALRCDPISGHVSLYWYRQALGQGPEFLTYFNYEAQQDKSGLPNDRFSAERPEGSISTLTIQRTEQRDSAMYRCASSFRQGTTYEQYFGPGTRLTVT.

The chain carries TRBV28 and TRBJ2-3; 10 bases align to TRBD2. This CDR3 is built from 16 residues. After removal of 6 bases from V and 2 bases from J, the junction contained 8 bases not matched to a gene. CDR1 and CDR2 (germline): MDHEN, SYDVKM. CDR3 bases: TGTGCCAGCAGCCCACTAGCGGGAACCTACACAGATACGCAGTATTTT. Residues: CASSPLAGTYTDTQYF.

Points on this clone: With only one base between it and a far larger clone, this is likely a read error. The chain joins TRBV30 to TRBJ2-7; D gene unclear. The ends were cut back, 0 bases at V and 2 bases at J, with 5 bases in the middle. Germline V CDR1 and CDR2: GTSNPN, SVGIG (reference sequence). This CDR3 comprises 12 residues. CDR3 residues: CAWSVQPYEQYF. CDR3 nucleotides: TGTGCCTGGAGTGTGCAGCCCTACGAGCAGTACTTC. Filled out from reference TRBV30 and TRBJ2-7, the complete variable domain reads SQTIHQWPATLVQPVGSPLSLECTVEGTSNPNLYWYRQAAGRGLQLLFYSVGIGQISSEVPQNLSASRPQDRQFILSSKKLLLSDSGFYLCAWSVQPYEQYFGPGTRLTVT.

V is TRBV5-1 and J is TRBJ1-2; tentatively, D is TRBD1 (5 bases). V lost 1 base, J lost 6 bases, and 10 bases lay in between. The CDR3 is 13 residues long. The germline gives CDR1 SGHRS, CDR2 YFSETQ. The CDR3 spells CASSLTGTDGYTF. CDR3 DNA: TGCGCCAGCAGCTTGACAGGAACAGATGGCTACACCTTC. The full variable domain, completed using reference TRBV5-1 and TRBJ1-2, is KAGVTQTPRYLIKTRGQQVTLSCSPISGHRSVSWYQQTPGQGLQFLFEYFSETQRNKGNFPGRFSGRQFSNSRSEMNVSTLELGDSALYLCASSLTGTDGYTFGSGTRLTVV.

The chain employs TRBV19 and TRBJ2-7; unclear D gene. CDR1 is LNHDA and CDR2 is SQIVND in the germline V gene (reference sequence). The V gene lost 1 base and the J gene lost 0 bases, with 10 bases spanning the gap. The CDR3 has 15 amino acids. The CDR3 DNA reads TGTGCCAGTAGTATAGGGCAGGACCTCTCCTACGAGCAGTACTTC. Encoded protein: CASSIGQDLSYEQYF.

This clone has more than one count but fewer than ten. The chain joins TRBV25-1 to TRBJ2-1, with 7 bases matching TRBD1. After removal of 7 bases from V and 12 bases from J, the junction contained 9 bases not matched to a gene. From germline, CDR1 is MGHDK and CDR2 SYGVNS. The CDR3 spans 12 residues. The CDR3 is CASTDRAGWQFF. The CDR3 coding sequence is TGTGCCAGCACCGACAGGGCAGGGTGGCAGTTCTTC.

The CDR3 region has the DNA TGTGCCAGCAGTTTCTCACTAGCGGGAGTCGGGGAGCTGTTTTTT. Protein product: CASSFSLAGVGELFF. The chain recombines TRBV28 with TRBJ2-2; 11 bases line up with TRBD2. V dropped 3 bases and J dropped 7; count of bases not matched to a gene: 4. Germline loops: CDR1 MDHEN, CDR2 SYDVKM. The CDR3 is made up of 15 amino acids.

The chain recombines TRBV5-5 with TRBJ1-5; D remains unclear. V gave up 5 bases and J gave up 9 bases, with 24 bases separating them. This CDR3 is 16 amino acids long. CDR1 SGHKS and CDR2 YYEKEE come from the germline V gene (reference sequence). CDR3 protein: CASRPPGLPNGRPQHF. CDR3 nucleotides: TGTGCCAGCAGACCCCCGGGATTACCTAACGGACGGCCCCAGCATTTT.

The V call is TRBV29-1, the J call TRBJ1-2, with 8 bases that match TRBD1. The CDR3 is made up of 12 amino acids. Germline CDR1 SQVTM, CDR2 ANQGSEA. J gave up 4 bases and V 6 bases, and 4 bases lay outside the gene matches. CDR3 amino acids: CSVGQGAYGYTF. CDR3 in DNA: TGCAGCGTCGGACAGGGAGCCTATGGCTACACCTTC.

On this clone: The sample carries other DNA sequences with the same CDR3. The CDR3 is CASSSLAGGPNEQFF. CDR3 DNA: TGCGCCAGCAGCAGTCTAGCGGGAGGGCCGAATGAGCAGTTCTTC. The chain links TRBV5-1 to TRBJ2-1; 12 nucleotides align to TRBD2. Germline CDR1 reads SGHRS; CDR2 reads YFSETQ. The CDR3 consists of 15 residues. J lost 7 bases, V lost 4 bases, and 6 bases had no gene match.

The V gene is TRBV7-9, the J gene TRBJ2-7; D not certain. Between the trimmed V and J ends, which lost 5 bases and 3 bases, there was a span of 14 bases. This CDR3 contains 14 residues. The germline V gene encodes CDR1 SEHNR and CDR2 FQNEAQ (reference sequence). This CDR3 is CASSGNERVYEQYF. CDR3 in DNA: TGTGCCAGCAGCGGGAACGAGAGAGTCTACGAGCAGTACTTC.

This clone was recorded a few times. This sample includes further DNA sequences coding for the same CDR3. The chain joins TRBV4-1 to TRBJ1-1; D gene unclear. V lost 0 bases and J 5 bases, leaving 7 bases between the germline ends. Germline CDR1 is MGHRA and CDR2 is YSYEKL. The CDR3 loop spans 13 amino acids. The chain's CDR3 is CASSQDSGTEAFF. The CDR3 DNA sequence: TGCGCCAGCAGCCAAGACAGTGGGACTGAAGCTTTCTTT.

This chain connects TRBV5-5 to TRBJ2-7; possibly TRBD1 for D (6 bases). Trimming left V 0 bases short and J 3 bases short, with 13 bases between. The CDR3 contains 15 residues. Germline CDR1 and CDR2: SGHKS and YYEKEE (reference sequence). The CDR3 loop reads CASSLEGQRNYEQYF. CDR3 sequence (DNA): TGTGCCAGCAGCTTGGAAGGACAGAGGAACTACGAGCAGTACTTC.

This chain links TRBV5-1 with TRBJ2-3; TRBD2 might be the D (6 bases). Trimming removed 1 base at V and 0 bases at J, with 12 bases between. This CDR3 region has 16 residues. The germline gives CDR1 SGHRS, CDR2 YFSETQ. The CDR3 DNA is TGCGCCAGCAGCTTGAGGAAGCGGGCCAGCACAGATACGCAGTATTTT. Encoded protein: CASSLRKRASTDTQYF.

The chain links TRBV6-1 to TRBJ2-3; D call uncertain. V dropped 2 bases and J dropped 0 bases, with 6 bases sitting between them. The germline V gene has CDR1 MNHNS and CDR2 SASEGT. The CDR3 is 14 amino acids. The CDR3 loop is CASSERCSTDTQYF. The CDR3 DNA sequence: TGTGCCAGCAGTGAAAGGTGTAGCACAGATACGCAGTATTTT.

On this clone: The same CDR3 is also encoded by other DNA sequences in this sample. The chain has TRBV2 and TRBJ2-5; 10 positions agree with TRBD1. Germline trimming cut 8 bases from V and 4 bases from J; bases unmatched to any gene: 1. The CDR3 loop spans 12 amino acids. CDR1 and CDR2 from the germline V gene are SNHLY and FYNNEI. The CDR3 nucleotides read TGTGCCAGCCGGGACAGGGGAGAGACCCAGTACTTC. Its protein is CASRDRGETQYF.

The rearrangement uses TRBV4-1 and TRBJ2-5; perhaps TRBD2 as D (5 bases). The DNA end is a closer match to TRBJ2-7, so the J assignment may be wrong. There are 18 residues in the CDR3. Germline V gene lookup returns CDR1 MGHRA and CDR2 YSYEKL. Written as DNA, the CDR3 is TGCGCCAGCAGCCAAGATTGGCCGGGCGGGTTAATTGGGTACGAGCAGTACTTC. Its protein is CASSQDWPGGLIGYEQYF.

J is TRBJ2-1 and V is TRBV5-1; tentative D call: TRBD1 (8 bases). Deletions cut 0 bases from V and 4 bases from J, with 14 bases between. Germline CDR1 is SGHRS and CDR2 is YFSETQ. The CDR3 sequence is 16 residues long. The CDR3 protein is CASSLAGGQAYNEQFF. In DNA, the CDR3 is TGCGCCAGCAGCTTGGCGGGGGGACAGGCGTACAATGAGCAGTTCTTC. The full variable domain, rest sourced from reference TRBV5-1 and TRBJ2-1, is KAGVTQTPRYLIKTRGQQVTLSCSPISGHRSVSWYQQTPGQGLQFLFEYFSETQRNKGNFPGRFSGRQFSNSRSEMNVSTLELGDSALYLCASSLAGGQAYNEQFFGPGTRLTVL.